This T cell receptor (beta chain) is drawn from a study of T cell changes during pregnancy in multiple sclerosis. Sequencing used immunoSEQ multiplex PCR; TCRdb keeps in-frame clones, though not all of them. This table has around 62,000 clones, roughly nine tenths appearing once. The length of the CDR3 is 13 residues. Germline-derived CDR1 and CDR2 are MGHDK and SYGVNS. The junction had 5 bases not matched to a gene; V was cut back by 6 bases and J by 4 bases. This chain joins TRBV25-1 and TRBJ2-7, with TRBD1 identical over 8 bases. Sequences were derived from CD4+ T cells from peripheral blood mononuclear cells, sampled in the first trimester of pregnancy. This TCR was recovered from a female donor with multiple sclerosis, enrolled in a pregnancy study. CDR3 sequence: CASRGQVSYEQYF. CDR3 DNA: TGTGCCAGCAGGGGACAGGTCTCGTACGAGCAGTACTTC.